The 25 T cell receptor beta chains reported below all come from one sample, sequenced in a study of blood T cell repertoires in COVID-19. The table came from immunoSEQ multiplex PCR; TCRdb's copy has only in-frame clones and leaves some out. The repertoire includes 150,000 or so clones, approximately 85% of them detected once, and around 8% sits in the top ten. Sequenced sample: peripheral blood. The receptors were gathered from a woman in her sixties or seventies with COVID-19, enrolled during active disease.

The V and J genes are TRBV6-5 and TRBJ1-1, with 7 nucleotides matching TRBD1. Per the germline V gene, CDR1 is MNHEY and CDR2 is SVGAGI. This CDR3 has 13 amino acids. V dropped 6 bases and J dropped 11; count of bases not matched to a gene: 12. The CDR3 region has the DNA TGTGCCAGCAGCAGGATGACAGGGCTTCGCGCTTTCTTT. Its translation: CASSRMTGLRAFF.

The V and J genes are TRBV5-1 and TRBJ2-1; 11 bases fit TRBD2. This CDR3 has 15 amino acids. Per the germline V gene, CDR1 is SGHRS and CDR2 is YFSETQ. V gave up 2 bases and J gave up 8 bases; unmatched junction bases: 6. CDR3 bases: TGCGCCAGCAGCTTAGCGGTAGCGGGGGGGGATGAGCAGTTCTTC. Its protein product is CASSLAVAGGDEQFF.

This clone was counted a few times. The V call is TRBV19, the J call TRBJ2-7; D is uncertain. The V gene's germline CDR1 is LNHDA and CDR2 SQIVND (reference sequence). The CDR3 sequence is 14 residues long. The V gene lost 2 bases and the J gene lost 0 bases, with 8 bases spanning the gap. The chain's CDR3 is CASSITQSSYEQYF. In DNA, the CDR3 is TGTGCCAGTAGTATAACACAGAGCTCCTACGAGCAGTACTTC. Full variable domain (rest looked up from reference TRBV19 and TRBJ2-7): DGGITQSPKYLFRKEGQNVTLSCEQNLNHDAMYWYRQDPGQGLRLIYYSQIVNDFQKGDIAEGYSVSREKKESFPLTVTSAQKNPTAFYLCASSITQSSYEQYFGPGTRLTVT.

CDR3 residues: CASSPQPTGLFLDSPLHF. The DNA of the CDR3 is TGTGCCAGTAGTCCGCAACCGACAGGGCTATTCTTAGATTCACCCCTCCACTTT. The J gene is TRBJ1-6, the V gene TRBV19; the match to TRBD1 covers 7 bases. The CDR3 is made up of 18 amino acids. J gave up 8 bases and V 5 bases, and 18 bases lay outside the gene matches. CDR1 LNHDA and CDR2 SQIVND come from the germline V gene (reference sequence).

The J gene is TRBJ1-4, the V gene TRBV11-2, with TRBD1 matching 7 bases. This CDR3 contains 18 residues. Trimming at V came to 1 base and at J to 5 bases, leaving 13 bases not matched to a gene. Germline CDR1 reads SGHAT; CDR2 reads FQNNGV. The CDR3 reads CASSLGFIWGQLNEKLFF. The CDR3 DNA sequence: TGTGCCAGCAGCTTAGGTTTTATTTGGGGACAGTTAAATGAAAAACTGTTTTTT.

CDR3 sequence (DNA): TGTGCCAGCAGCGATTATTCTAAGAACGAGCAGTACTTC. As protein: CASSDYSKNEQYF. The rearrangement joins TRBV3-1 (or the pseudogene TRBV3-2) to TRBJ2-7; D not certain. CDR1 is LGHDT and CDR2 is YNNKEL in the germline V gene (reference sequence). V was shortened by 5 bases and J by 5 bases, with 13 bases between the two germline ends. The CDR3 sequence is 13 residues long.

The chain recombines TRBV6-5 with TRBJ2-7; no reliable D call. The CDR3 has 11 amino acids. CDR1 and CDR2 (germline): MNHEY, SVGAGI. V was clipped by 6 bases and J by 2 bases, with 5 bases between them. CDR3 DNA sequence: TGTGCCAGCAGGTCCACCTACGAGCAGTACTTC. Protein: CASRSTYEQYF.

J is TRBJ2-7 and V is TRBV7-2, with 8 bases aligning to TRBD1. CDR1 SGHTA and CDR2 FQGNSA come from the germline V gene. CDR3 length: 14 amino acids. J was trimmed by 6 bases and V by 6 bases; bases with no gene match: 10. The CDR3 protein is CASSRQGFVREQYF. The CDR3 nucleotides read TGTGCCAGCAGTCGACAGGGGTTTGTTCGCGAGCAGTACTTC.

The rearrangement joins TRBV4-3 to TRBJ1-1; 7 nucleotides line up with TRBD1. This CDR3 region has 14 residues. The germline gives CDR1 LGHNA, CDR2 YSLEER. V was pared by 1 base and J by 8 bases, with 7 bases of the junction left unmatched. Here the CDR3 DNA reads TGCGCCAGCAGCCAAGGACAGGGTGTTGAGGAAGCTTTCTTT. It encodes CASSQGQGVEEAFF.

The rearrangement joins TRBV6-2 or TRBV6-3 to TRBJ2-5, with a possible D match to TRBD2 (5 bases). The V gene lost 6 bases and the J gene lost 5 bases, with 13 bases spanning the gap. From germline, CDR1 is MNHEY and CDR2 SVGEGT. This CDR3 has 13 residues. The CDR3 bases are TGTGCCAGCAGCACACTAGGGCGGGAGACCCAGTACTTC. It codes for CASSTLGRETQYF.

This clone appeared a single time. The V and J genes are TRBV5-5 and TRBJ1-1; 9 bases map to TRBD1. Germline CDR1 reads SGHKS; CDR2 reads YYEKEE (reference sequence). This CDR3 contains 16 residues. V lost 0 bases, J lost 4 bases, and 7 bases stayed unmatched. The CDR3 reads CASSLAGGQGGTEAFF. CDR3 bases: TGTGCCAGCAGCTTGGCCGGGGGACAGGGCGGCACTGAAGCTTTCTTT.

This chain connects TRBV18 to TRBJ2-1; tentative D call: TRBD1 (5 bases). The CDR3 has 16 amino acids. The germline V and J ends were trimmed by 5 bases and 3 bases, with 17 bases remaining between them. From germline, CDR1 is KGHSH and CDR2 LQKENI. The CDR3 here is CASSTQGLGNYNEQFF. The CDR3 nucleotides read TGTGCCAGCTCAACCCAGGGTCTGGGGAACTACAATGAGCAGTTCTTC. Based on the CDR3 plus reference TRBV18 and TRBJ2-1, the full variable domain is NAGVMQNPRHLVRRRGQEARLRCSPMKGHSHVYWYRQLPEEGLKFMVYLQKENIIDESGMPKERFSAEFPKEGPSILRIQQVVRGDSAAYFCASSTQGLGNYNEQFFGPGTRLTVL.

This chain uses TRBV11-3 with TRBJ1-1; the D is unclear. The V end lost 2 bases, the J end lost 0 bases, and 4 bases lay between the germline ends. The CDR3 totals 13 residues. The germline V gene has CDR1 SGHNT and CDR2 YENEEA. DNA for the CDR3: TGTGCCAGCAGCTTATCTCTGAACACTGAAGCTTTCTTT. Protein sequence: CASSLSLNTEAFF.

The chain is built from TRBV10-2 and TRBJ1-1; 7 positions agree with TRBD1. There are 16 residues in the CDR3. The germline CDR1 and CDR2 sequences are WSHSY and SAAADI. V gave up 2 bases and J gave up 1 base; unmatched junction bases: 7. The CDR3 nucleotides are TGCGCCAGCAGTGAGAACGGACAGGCACCGAACACTGAAGCTTTCTTT. This gives the protein CASSENGQAPNTEAFF.

The chain is built from TRBV4-3 and TRBJ1-1; D is ambiguous. Germline lookup yields CDR1 LGHNA and CDR2 YSLEER. Trimming left V 5 bases short and J 2 bases short, with 9 bases between. The CDR3 length is 13 residues. As DNA, the CDR3 is TGCGCCAGCAGCTACGGAGATAACACTGAAGCTTTCTTT. Residues: CASSYGDNTEAFF.

The chain links TRBV9 to TRBJ2-7; 13 bases are a match to TRBD2. CDR3 length equals 16 residues. The J segment lost 4 bases and the V segment lost 4 bases, leaving 8 bases of the junction unmatched. The germline gives CDR1 SGDLS, CDR2 YYNGEE. For the CDR3, the DNA is TGTGCCAGCAGCATCGGGACTAGCGGGGCGTTATACGAGCAGTACTTC. As protein: CASSIGTSGALYEQYF.

The genes are TRBV24-1 and TRBJ1-6; TRBD1 matches at 8 bases. This CDR3 region has 15 residues. Germline CDR1 KGHDR, CDR2 SFDVKD. With V trimmed by 2 bases and J by 11 bases, 7 bases remained unmatched. The DNA of the CDR3 is TGTGCCACCAGTGATTGCCGGGACAGGCCGCCACCCCTCCACTTT. It is translated as CATSDCRDRPPPLHF.

The gene calls are TRBV11-2 and TRBJ1-2; 11 nucleotides line up with TRBD1. CDR3 length: 14 residues. Trimming removed 4 bases from V and 7 bases from J; junction bases left unmatched: 5. In germline, CDR1 is SGHAT, CDR2 FQNNGV. DNA for the CDR3: TGTGCCAGCAGCTACCGGGACAGGGGGTTTGGCTACACCTTC. It translates to CASSYRDRGFGYTF.

CDR3 coding DNA: TGTGCCAGCAGCTCGGGGACAGCAAGTTTCGGAAACACCATATATTTT. This encodes CASSSGTASFGNTIYF. The chain combines TRBV5-4 with TRBJ1-3; 7 bases fit TRBD1. Trimming took 3 bases from V and 4 from J; bases not matched to a gene: 10. CDR3 size: 16 residues. The germline V gene encodes CDR1 SGHNT and CDR2 YYREEE (reference sequence).

V and J are TRBV4-2 and TRBJ1-1; TRBD1 might be the D (6 bases). The CDR3 length is 12 residues. The V gene's germline CDR1 is LGHNA and CDR2 YNFKEQ. Trimming left V 0 bases short and J 11 bases short, with 10 bases between. CDR3 nucleotides: TGTGCCAGCAGCCAAGATCAGGGGAGCGCTTTCTTT. Translating it yields CASSQDQGSAFF.

This chain links TRBV29-1 with TRBJ1-1; 10 bases fit TRBD1. This CDR3 contains 14 residues. Germline CDR1 is SQVTM and CDR2 is ANQGSEA. V was clipped by 6 bases and J by 6 bases; unmatched bases: 10. CDR3 sequence: CSVLRQGARPEAFF. DNA for the CDR3: TGCAGCGTCCTCAGACAGGGGGCGAGACCTGAAGCTTTCTTT.

The chain is built from TRBV4-1 and TRBJ1-2, with TRBD1 as a possible D gene (6 bases). Trimming pared 1 base from V and 10 bases from J, leaving 13 bases between. Germline loops: CDR1 MGHRA, CDR2 YSYEKL. This CDR3 comprises 13 residues. The CDR3 protein is CASSQGRTDFYTF. The CDR3 DNA is TGCGCCAGCAGCCAAGGGCGGACAGACTTCTACACCTTC.

The rearrangement joins TRBV4-1 to TRBJ2-2; TRBD2 aligns across 10 bases. J was trimmed by 4 bases and V by 2 bases; bases with no gene match: 7. Germline V CDR1 and CDR2: MGHRA, YSYEKL. The CDR3 runs 17 residues. Written as DNA, the CDR3 is TGCGCCAGCAGCCAACGCACTAGCGGGGAGACCACCGGGGAGCTGTTTTTT. Protein: CASSQRTSGETTGELFF.

V gene TRBV19 combines with J gene TRBJ1-1; D gene ambiguous. This CDR3 is 12 amino acids long. Trimming took off 3 bases at V and 8 bases at J, with 10 bases between the two ends. The germline gives CDR1 LNHDA, CDR2 SQIVND (reference sequence). The CDR3 here is CASSIIGGEAFF. In DNA form, the CDR3 reads TGTGCCAGTAGTATTATTGGCGGGGAAGCTTTCTTT.

The chain employs TRBV30 and TRBJ1-1; D may be TRBD1 (6 bases). The ends were cut back, 3 bases at V and 4 bases at J, with 12 bases in the middle. This CDR3 is built from 13 residues. Germline-derived CDR1 and CDR2 are GTSNPN and SVGIG (reference sequence). The CDR3 DNA follows: TGTGCCTGGAGACGGGGGGCCTTCACTGAAGCTTTCTTT. Protein product: CAWRRGAFTEAFF.